These T cell receptor beta chains were read from a single sample in a study of PD-1 blockade in classical Hodgkin lymphoma. Using immunoSEQ multiplex PCR, the repertoire was profiled, and TCRdb retains in-frame clones only, with some absent. The profile covers approximately 13,000 clones, with around 80% appearing a single time and about 24% taken by the ten largest. This material consisted of peripheral blood mononuclear cells (PBMCs), taken at baseline. The source of these receptors is a human donor with classical Hodgkin lymphoma. Both conserved end residues are trimmed from each CDR3. Each record gives: clone size, J gene, V gene, CDR3 protein. Not every row has a clone size; where given, it reads once, few, many or a size class.

size: few; J: TRBJ1-5; V: TRBV4-3; CDR3: ASSQDLRGGNQPQH
size: -; J: TRBJ1-1; V: TRBV29-1; CDR3: SALFGYTEAF
size: -; J: TRBJ1-2; V: TRBV6-5; CDR3: AVRDRGKRNHGYT
size: -; J: TRBJ1-6; V: TRBV28; CDR3: ASRLYSYNSPLH
size: -; J: TRBJ1-2; V: TRBV6-1; CDR3: ASSEIRDSKTNYGYT
size: -; J: TRBJ2-7; V: TRBV5-5; CDR3: ASSNTVEQY
size: -; J: TRBJ2-1; V: TRBV18; CDR3: ASSPGLAGIREQF
size: -; J: TRBJ1-5; V: TRBV11-2; CDR3: ASSFGTGGNQPQH
size: -; J: TRBJ2-3; V: TRBV28; CDR3: ASTLGLAGGPADTDTQY
size: -; J: TRBJ1-2; V: TRBV5-5; CDR3: ASSRPGGGYGYT
size: -; J: TRBJ1-3; V: TRBV28; CDR3: ASSLVQISGNTIY
size: -; J: TRBJ2-7; V: TRBV6-6; CDR3: ASSNPGQGSYEQY
size: once; J: TRBJ1-3; V: TRBV5-1; CDR3: ASSVQGVRSGNTIY
size: -; J: TRBJ1-5; V: TRBV6-1; CDR3: ASSEASGGNQPQH
size: -; J: TRBJ2-2; V: TRBV27; CDR3: ASTRADTIANTGELF
size: -; J: TRBJ2-3; V: TRBV5-4; CDR3: ASSLSTDTQY
size: -; J: TRBJ1-2; V: TRBV7-2; CDR3: ASSLQLKGGYT
size: -; J: TRBJ2-7; V: TRBV10-3; CDR3: AIRETLSYEQY
size: -; J: TRBJ2-1; V: TRBV19; CDR3: ASSIEKLQGYNEQF
size: few; J: TRBJ1-2; V: TRBV11-2; CDR3: ASSLIGQGVYGYT
size: -; J: TRBJ2-5; V: TRBV5-1; CDR3: ASSLGSVETQY
size: -; J: TRBJ1-2; V: TRBV2; CDR3: ASSHRANYGYT
size: -; J: TRBJ2-6; V: TRBV6-5; CDR3: ASRAPGANVLT
size: few; J: TRBJ1-5; V: TRBV10-3; CDR3: AIRDGTQPQH
size: -; J: TRBJ2-7; V: TRBV27; CDR3: ASSLSGSYEQY
size: -; J: TRBJ1-3; V: TRBV6-5; CDR3: ASSYSSAGFGNTIY
size: -; J: TRBJ2-1; V: TRBV5-4; CDR3: ASSLDRGSYNEQF
size: -; J: TRBJ1-1; V: TRBV27; CDR3: ASSLYIENTEAF
size: few; J: TRBJ1-4; V: TRBV30; CDR3: AWSVGRGVTNEKLF
size: few; J: TRBJ1-2; V: TRBV4-2; CDR3: ASSQAQGQSYGYT
size: few; J: TRBJ1-3; V: TRBV5-5; CDR3: ASSLGTTGFSGNTIY
size: -; J: TRBJ2-2; V: TRBV27; CDR3: ASLGRGLTGELF
size: -; J: TRBJ2-7; V: TRBV2; CDR3: ASTFVLGRAATHYEQY
size: -; J: TRBJ1-1; V: TRBV10-3; CDR3: ASSLLGTEAF
size: -; J: TRBJ2-3; V: TRBV12-5; CDR3: ASGFLGQNTDTQY
size: -; J: TRBJ2-3; V: TRBV7-3; CDR3: ASSLGASPFTDTQY
size: -; J: TRBJ1-3; V: TRBV7-6; CDR3: ASSSRQGNTIY
size: -; J: TRBJ2-3; V: TRBV7-2; CDR3: ASSLAGGGLKDTQY
size: -; J: TRBJ1-4; V: TRBV28; CDR3: ASRTTGRNEKLF
size: -; J: TRBJ2-2; V: TRBV5-1; CDR3: ASSLRADQAGELF
size: -; J: TRBJ2-2; V: TRBV14; CDR3: ASSQVRGLSATGELF
size: -; J: TRBJ2-6; V: TRBV5-1; CDR3: ASSLAGRAGANVLT
size: few; J: TRBJ2-7; V: TRBV7-8; CDR3: ASTSGGTYEQY
size: -; J: TRBJ1-1; V: TRBV28; CDR3: ASSSQGQLSEAF
size: -; J: TRBJ1-1; V: TRBV18; CDR3: ASSPPGGVGAF
size: -; J: TRBJ2-1; V: TRBV27; CDR3: ASSRSSGYNEQF
size: -; J: TRBJ2-7; V: TRBV11-2; CDR3: ASSPLTEQY
size: -; J: TRBJ2-2; V: TRBV4-2; CDR3: ASSQEDRPPGELF
size: -; J: TRBJ1-4; V: TRBV10-3; CDR3: AIRDSATNEKLF
size: few; J: TRBJ2-5; V: TRBV5-1; CDR3: ASSLGAFQETQY
size: -; J: TRBJ1-2; V: TRBV6-5; CDR3: ASSYARGGGYT
size: -; J: TRBJ2-7; V: TRBV28; CDR3: ASSPGRGAYEQY
size: -; J: TRBJ2-7; V: TRBV18; CDR3: ASSPASSYEQY
size: -; J: TRBJ1-2; V: TRBV7-9; CDR3: ASSLGLTYGYT